These 7 T cell receptor beta chains originate from one sample sequenced in a study of T cell responses to AZD1222 COVID-19 vaccine (dated by TCRdb to the early 2020s). The library was made by the immunoSEQ multiplex PCR assay. Entries here come from immuneACCESS through TCRdb and include only in-frame sequences with V and J called. Some clones fail to appear in such tables; in the studies checked, an unresolved V gene covers under half of the shortfall, and the cause of the remainder is unknown. Within this sample are fewer than 200,000 clones, with roughly 90% of them counted one time only. The top ten constitute over 1.5% of the sample. Read against the paper, the sample's time point label means: about 28 days (+/-7) after the second vaccine dose. This material consisted of peripheral blood, taken 28 days after the second AZD1222 dose. Every receptor here comes from an adult who received the AZD1222 COVID-19 vaccine.

This chain joins TRBV7-2 and TRBJ1-2, with TRBD1 matching 7 bases. V gave up 0 bases and J gave up 6 bases; unmatched junction bases: 10. Germline V gives CDR1 SGHTA, CDR2 FQGNSA. CDR3 length: 16 residues. The chain's CDR3 is CASSLAGTAKVNGYTF. The CDR3 nucleotides are TGTGCCAGCAGCTTAGCCGGGACAGCGAAGGTCAATGGCTACACCTTC.

For the CDR3, the DNA is TGTGCCAGCAGTTCCATCAGGACAGTCTCCTACGAGCAGTACTTC. Translated: CASSSIRTVSYEQYF. V gene TRBV6-2 or TRBV6-3 combines with J gene TRBJ2-7; D is possibly TRBD1 (6 bases). V was pared by 4 bases and J by 0 bases, with 13 bases between. CDR1 and CDR2 from the germline V gene are MNHEY and SVGEGT. The CDR3 runs to 15 residues.

The rearrangement joins TRBV20-1 to TRBJ1-1; 10 bases are a match to TRBD1. This CDR3 contains 14 residues. V trimming: 3 bases; J trimming: 5 bases; junction bases outside the gene matches: 6. The germline gives CDR1 DFQATT, CDR2 SNEGSKA (reference sequence). CDR3 in amino acids: CSASGQGGSTEAFF. The DNA of the CDR3 is TGCAGTGCTAGTGGACAGGGGGGGAGTACTGAAGCTTTCTTT.

As concerns this clone: One junction end does not reproduce the germline sequence, and a read error may be involved. The chain has TRBV7-9 and TRBJ1-2; D gene unclear. Germline lookup yields CDR1 SEHNR and CDR2 FQNEAQ (reference sequence). The CDR3 contains 12 residues. The CDR3 DNA is TGTGCTAGCAGCCCCCATTCGGATGGCTACACCTTC. Protein product: CASSPHSDGYTF.

This clone was observed a handful of times. The chain joins TRBV18 to TRBJ2-1, with a possible D match to TRBD1 (6 bases). The CDR3 loop spans 17 amino acids. Germline V lookup: CDR1 KGHSH, CDR2 LQKENI. Trimming left V 3 bases short and J 3 bases short, with 18 bases between. CDR3 coding DNA: TGTGCCAGCTCACCGAGGACAGCCCGACTTTACTACAATGAGCAGTTCTTC. Amino acid sequence: CASSPRTARLYYNEQFF. The whole variable domain, remainder taken from reference TRBV18 and TRBJ2-1, is NAGVMQNPRHLVRRRGQEARLRCSPMKGHSHVYWYRQLPEEGLKFMVYLQKENIIDESGMPKERFSAEFPKEGPSILRIQQVVRGDSAAYFCASSPRTARLYYNEQFFGPGTRLTVL.

This clone was seen just once. CDR3 DNA: TGTGCCAGCAGCTTCTGGGGCGAGAGGCCAGCTTTCTTT. This translates into CASSFWGERPAFF. This chain links TRBV11-2 with TRBJ1-1; possible D gene TRBD1, 5 bases. The CDR3 contains 13 residues. From germline, CDR1 is SGHAT and CDR2 FQNNGV. Trimming pared 3 bases from V and 10 bases from J, leaving 15 bases between.

The gene calls are TRBV7-2 and TRBJ1-2, with D unclear. The length of the CDR3 is 12 residues. Trimming removed 6 bases at V and 3 bases at J, with 8 bases between. Germline lookup yields CDR1 SGHTA and CDR2 FQGNSA. The CDR3 sequence: CASRRTDYGYTF. DNA for the CDR3: TGTGCCAGCAGAAGGACGGACTATGGCTACACCTTC.